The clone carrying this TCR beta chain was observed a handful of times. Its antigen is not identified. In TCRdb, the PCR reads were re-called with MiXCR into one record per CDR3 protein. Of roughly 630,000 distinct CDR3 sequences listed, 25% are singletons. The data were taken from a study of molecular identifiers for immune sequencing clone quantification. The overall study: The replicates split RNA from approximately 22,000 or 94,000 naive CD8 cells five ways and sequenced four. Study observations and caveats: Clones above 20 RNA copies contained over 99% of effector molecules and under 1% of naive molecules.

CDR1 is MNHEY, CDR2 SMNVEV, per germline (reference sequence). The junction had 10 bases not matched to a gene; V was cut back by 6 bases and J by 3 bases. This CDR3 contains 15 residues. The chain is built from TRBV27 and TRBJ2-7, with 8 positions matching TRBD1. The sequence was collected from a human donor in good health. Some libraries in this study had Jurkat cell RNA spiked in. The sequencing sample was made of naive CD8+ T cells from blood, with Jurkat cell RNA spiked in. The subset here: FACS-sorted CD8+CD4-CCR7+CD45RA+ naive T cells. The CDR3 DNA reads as TGTGCCAGCAGACCAGGACAGGGCGAGGACTACGAGCAGTACTTC. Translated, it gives CASRPGQGEDYEQYF.